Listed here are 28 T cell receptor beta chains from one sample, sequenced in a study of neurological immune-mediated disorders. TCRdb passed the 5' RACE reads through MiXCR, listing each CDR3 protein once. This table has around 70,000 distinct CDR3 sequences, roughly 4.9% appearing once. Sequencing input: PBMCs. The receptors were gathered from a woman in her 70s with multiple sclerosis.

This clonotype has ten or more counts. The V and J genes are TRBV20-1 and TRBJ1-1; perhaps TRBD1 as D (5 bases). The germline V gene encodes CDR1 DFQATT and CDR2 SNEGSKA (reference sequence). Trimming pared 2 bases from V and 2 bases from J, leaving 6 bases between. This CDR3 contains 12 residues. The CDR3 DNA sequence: TGCAGTGCTAGACAGGGAAACACTGAAGCTTTCTTT. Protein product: CSARQGNTEAFF.

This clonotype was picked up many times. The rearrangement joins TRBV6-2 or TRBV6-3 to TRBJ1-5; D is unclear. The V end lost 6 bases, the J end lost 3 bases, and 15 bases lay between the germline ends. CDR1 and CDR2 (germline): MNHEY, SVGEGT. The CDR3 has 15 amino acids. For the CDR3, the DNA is TGTGCCAGCAGCCCCGGGGAAGCGGCCAATCAGCCCCAGCATTTT. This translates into CASSPGEAANQPQHF.

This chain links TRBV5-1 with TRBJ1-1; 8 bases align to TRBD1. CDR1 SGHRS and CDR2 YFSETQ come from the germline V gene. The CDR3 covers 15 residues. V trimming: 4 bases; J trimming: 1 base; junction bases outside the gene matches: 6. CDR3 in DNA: TGCGCCAGCAGCGAAGGACAGGGACGGAACACTGAAGCTTTCTTT. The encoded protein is CASSEGQGRNTEAFF.

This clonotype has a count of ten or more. CDR3 in amino acids: CADKGTSFYNEQFF. CDR3 in DNA: TGTGCCGACAAAGGGACTAGCTTTTACAATGAGCAGTTCTTC. V is TRBV6-6 and J is TRBJ2-1; 9 bases agree with TRBD2. V lost 11 bases, J lost 4 bases, and 9 bases stayed unmatched. The germline CDR1 and CDR2 sequences are MNHNY and SVGAGI (reference sequence). The CDR3 extends over 14 amino acids.

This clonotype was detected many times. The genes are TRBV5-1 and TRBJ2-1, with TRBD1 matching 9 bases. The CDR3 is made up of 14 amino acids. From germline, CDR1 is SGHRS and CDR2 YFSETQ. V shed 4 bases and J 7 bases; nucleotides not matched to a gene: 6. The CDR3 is CASSRDRDLNEQFF. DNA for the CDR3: TGCGCCAGCAGCCGGGACAGGGACTTGAATGAGCAGTTCTTC.

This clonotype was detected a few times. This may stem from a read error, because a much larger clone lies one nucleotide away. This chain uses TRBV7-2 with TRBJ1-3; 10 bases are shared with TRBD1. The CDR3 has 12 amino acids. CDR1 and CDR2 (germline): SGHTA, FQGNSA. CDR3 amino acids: CDSSLYGQGVSF. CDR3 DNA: TGTGACAGCAGCTTATACGGACAGGGGGTCTCTTTT.

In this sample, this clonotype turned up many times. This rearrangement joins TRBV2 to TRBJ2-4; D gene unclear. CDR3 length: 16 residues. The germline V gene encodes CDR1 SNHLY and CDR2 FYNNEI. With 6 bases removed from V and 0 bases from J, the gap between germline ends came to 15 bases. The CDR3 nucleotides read TGTGCCAGCAGATACGACGCCTTTCTAGCCAAAAACATTCAGTACTTC. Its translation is CASRYDAFLAKNIQYF.

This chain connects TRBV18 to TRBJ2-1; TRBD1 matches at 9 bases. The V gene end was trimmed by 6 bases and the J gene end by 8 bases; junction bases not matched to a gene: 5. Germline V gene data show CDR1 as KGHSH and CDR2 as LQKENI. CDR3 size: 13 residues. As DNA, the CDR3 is TGTGCCAGCTCTTCCCGGGACAGGGATGAGCAGTTCTTC. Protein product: CASSSRDRDEQFF.

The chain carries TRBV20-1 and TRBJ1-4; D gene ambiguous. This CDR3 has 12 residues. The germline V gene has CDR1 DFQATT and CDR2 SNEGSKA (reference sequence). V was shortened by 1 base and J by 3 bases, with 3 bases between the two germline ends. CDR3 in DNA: TGCAGTGCTAGAGTGCCTAATGAAAAACTGTTTTTT. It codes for CSARVPNEKLFF.

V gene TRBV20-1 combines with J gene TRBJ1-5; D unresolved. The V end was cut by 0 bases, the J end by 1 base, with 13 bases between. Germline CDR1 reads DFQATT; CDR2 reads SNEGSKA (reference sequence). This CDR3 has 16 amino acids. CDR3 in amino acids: CSARDWASASNQPQHF. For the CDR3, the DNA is TGCAGTGCTAGAGATTGGGCGTCGGCGAGCAATCAGCCCCAGCATTTT.

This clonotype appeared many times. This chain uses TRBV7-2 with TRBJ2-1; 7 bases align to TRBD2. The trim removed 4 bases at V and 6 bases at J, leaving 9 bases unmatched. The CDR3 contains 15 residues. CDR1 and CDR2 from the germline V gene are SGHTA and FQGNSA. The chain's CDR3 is CASSWGGGGGNEQFF. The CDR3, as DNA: TGTGCCAGCAGCTGGGGGGGAGGCGGGGGCAATGAGCAGTTCTTC.

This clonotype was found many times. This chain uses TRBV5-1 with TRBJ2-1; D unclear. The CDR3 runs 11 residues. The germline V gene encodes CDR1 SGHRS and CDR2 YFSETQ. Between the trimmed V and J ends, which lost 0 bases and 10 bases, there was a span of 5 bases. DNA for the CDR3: TGCGCCAGCAGCTTGGGAATGGAGCAGTTCTTC. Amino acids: CASSLGMEQFF.

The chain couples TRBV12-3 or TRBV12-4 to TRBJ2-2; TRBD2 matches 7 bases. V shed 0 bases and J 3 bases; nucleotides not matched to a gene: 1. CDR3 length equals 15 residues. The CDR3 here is CASSLASGYTGELFF. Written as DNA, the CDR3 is TGTGCCAGCAGTTTAGCTAGCGGGTACACCGGGGAGCTGTTTTTT.

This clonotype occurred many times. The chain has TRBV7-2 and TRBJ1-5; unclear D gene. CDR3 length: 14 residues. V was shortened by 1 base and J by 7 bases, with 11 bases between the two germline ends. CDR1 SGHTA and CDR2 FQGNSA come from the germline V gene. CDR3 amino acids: CASSLDRGDQPQHF. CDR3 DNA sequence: TGTGCCAGCAGCTTAGATCGGGGTGACCAGCCCCAGCATTTT.

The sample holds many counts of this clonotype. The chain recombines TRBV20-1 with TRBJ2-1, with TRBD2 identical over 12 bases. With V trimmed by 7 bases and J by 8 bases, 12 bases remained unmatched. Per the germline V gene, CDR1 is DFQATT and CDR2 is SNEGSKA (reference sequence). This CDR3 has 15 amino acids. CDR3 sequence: CSVRQPSGRVDEQFF. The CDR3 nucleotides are TGCAGTGTCAGACAGCCTAGCGGGAGGGTGGATGAGCAGTTCTTC.

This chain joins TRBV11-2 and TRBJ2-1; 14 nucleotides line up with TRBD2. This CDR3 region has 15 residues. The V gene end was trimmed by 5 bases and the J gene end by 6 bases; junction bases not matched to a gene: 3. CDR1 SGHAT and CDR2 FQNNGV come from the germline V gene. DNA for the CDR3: TGTGCCAGCAGCCCGACTAGCGGGAGGGCCAATGAGCAGTTCTTC. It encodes CASSPTSGRANEQFF.

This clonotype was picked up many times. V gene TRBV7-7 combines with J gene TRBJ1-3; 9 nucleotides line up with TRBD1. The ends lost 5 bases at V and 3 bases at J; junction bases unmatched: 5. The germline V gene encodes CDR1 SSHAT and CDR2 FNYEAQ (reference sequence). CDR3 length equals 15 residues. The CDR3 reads CASSAQGASGNTIYF. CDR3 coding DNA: TGTGCCAGCAGCGCACAGGGGGCGAGTGGAAACACCATATATTTT.

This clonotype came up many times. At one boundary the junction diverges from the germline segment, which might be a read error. The CDR3 spells CSASPVALKAGEKLFF. The CDR3 bases are TGCAGCGCTAGTCCAGTAGCTCTAAAGGCAGGTGAAAAACTGTTTTTT. This chain links TRBV20-1 with TRBJ1-4; D remains ambiguous. Germline V gives CDR1 DFQATT, CDR2 SNEGSKA (reference sequence). The CDR3 extends over 16 amino acids.

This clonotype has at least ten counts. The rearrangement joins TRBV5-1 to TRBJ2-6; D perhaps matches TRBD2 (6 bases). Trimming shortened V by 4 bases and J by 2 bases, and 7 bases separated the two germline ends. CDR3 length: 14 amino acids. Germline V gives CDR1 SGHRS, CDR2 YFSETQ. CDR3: CASSGGAGANVLTF. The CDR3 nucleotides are TGCGCCAGCAGCGGAGGGGCTGGGGCCAACGTCCTGACTTTC.

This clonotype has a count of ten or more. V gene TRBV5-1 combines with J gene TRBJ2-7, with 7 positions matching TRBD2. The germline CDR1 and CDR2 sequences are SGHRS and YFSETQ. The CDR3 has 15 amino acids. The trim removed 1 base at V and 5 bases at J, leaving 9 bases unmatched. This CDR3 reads CASSLNGGSGNEQYF. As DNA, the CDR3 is TGCGCCAGCAGCTTGAATGGCGGGAGCGGGAACGAGCAGTACTTC.

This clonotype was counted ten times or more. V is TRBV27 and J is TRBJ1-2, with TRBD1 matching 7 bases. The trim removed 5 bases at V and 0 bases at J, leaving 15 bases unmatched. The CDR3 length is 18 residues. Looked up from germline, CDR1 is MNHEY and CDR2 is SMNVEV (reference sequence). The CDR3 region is CASSPGTARLVSNYGYTF. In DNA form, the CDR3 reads TGTGCCAGCAGTCCCGGGACAGCCCGACTAGTCTCTAACTATGGCTACACCTTC.

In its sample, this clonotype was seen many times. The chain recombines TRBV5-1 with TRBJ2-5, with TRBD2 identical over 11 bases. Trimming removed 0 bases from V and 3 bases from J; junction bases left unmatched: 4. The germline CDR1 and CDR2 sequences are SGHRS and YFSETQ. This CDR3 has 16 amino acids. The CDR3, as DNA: TGCGCCAGCAGCTTGGCCACTAGCGGGAGTGAAGAGACCCAGTACTTC. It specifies CASSLATSGSEETQYF.

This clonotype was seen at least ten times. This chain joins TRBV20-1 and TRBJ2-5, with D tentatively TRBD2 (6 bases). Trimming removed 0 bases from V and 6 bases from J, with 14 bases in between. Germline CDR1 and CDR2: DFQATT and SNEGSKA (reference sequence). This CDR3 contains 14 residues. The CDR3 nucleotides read TGCAGTGCTAGAGATCTCGGGGGAATAAAGACCCAGTACTTC. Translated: CSARDLGGIKTQYF.

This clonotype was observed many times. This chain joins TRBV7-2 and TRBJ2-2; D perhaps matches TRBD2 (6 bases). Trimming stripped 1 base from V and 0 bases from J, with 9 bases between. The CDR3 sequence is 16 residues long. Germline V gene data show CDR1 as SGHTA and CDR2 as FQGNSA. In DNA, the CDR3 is TGTGCCAGCAGCTTAGGAGGAGGGGCGAACACCGGGGAGCTGTTTTTT. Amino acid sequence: CASSLGGGANTGELFF.

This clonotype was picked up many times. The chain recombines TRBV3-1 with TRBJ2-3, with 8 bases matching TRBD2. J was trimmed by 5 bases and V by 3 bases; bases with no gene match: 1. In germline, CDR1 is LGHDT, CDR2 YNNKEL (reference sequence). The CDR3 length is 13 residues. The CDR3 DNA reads TGTGCCAGCAGCCAGCTAGCGGGAGATACGCAGTATTTT. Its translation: CASSQLAGDTQYF.

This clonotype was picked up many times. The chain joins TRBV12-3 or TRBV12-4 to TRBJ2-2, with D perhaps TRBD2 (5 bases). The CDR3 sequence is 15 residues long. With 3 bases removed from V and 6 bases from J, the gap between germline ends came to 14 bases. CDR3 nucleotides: TGTGCCAGCAGTTTGGCGGGCGGGTCGGCCGGGGAGCTGTTTTTT. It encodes CASSLAGGSAGELFF.

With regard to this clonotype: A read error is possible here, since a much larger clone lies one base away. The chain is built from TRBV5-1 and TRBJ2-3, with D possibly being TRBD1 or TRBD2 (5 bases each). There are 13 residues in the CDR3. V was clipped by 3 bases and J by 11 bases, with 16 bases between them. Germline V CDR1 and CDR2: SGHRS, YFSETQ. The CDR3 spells CASSSSRGLKQYF. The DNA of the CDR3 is TGCGCCAGCAGCTCCTCACGGGGCCTTAAGCAGTATTTT.

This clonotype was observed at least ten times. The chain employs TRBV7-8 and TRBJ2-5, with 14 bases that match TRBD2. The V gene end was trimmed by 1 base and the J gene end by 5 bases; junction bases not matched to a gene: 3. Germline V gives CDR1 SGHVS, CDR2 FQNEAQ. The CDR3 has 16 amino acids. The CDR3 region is CASSLVGLAGVETQYF. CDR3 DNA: TGTGCCAGCAGCTTAGTGGGACTAGCGGGGGTGGAGACCCAGTACTTC.